These 23 T cell receptor beta chains came from one sample sequenced in a study of blood T cell repertoires in COVID-19 (TCRdb year 2020). The receptor library was made with the immunoSEQ multiplex PCR assay. Imported from immuneACCESS, the table was reduced by TCRdb to in-frame sequences with V and J called. These copies leave out some clones; in studies compared against another copy, an unresolved V gene accounts for under half, and the cause of the remainder is not known. In all, the sample holds 240,000 or so clones, and 86% of those were seen once. The top ten clones comprise more than 2% of the sample. Sequencing was done on a sample of PBMCs or T cells enriched from blood (not recorded which). The receptor set was obtained from a woman between 50 and 59 years old who had recovered from COVID-19.

The CDR3 loop is CASSIGGQGRQTQYF. CDR3 bases: TGTGCCAGTAGTATAGGGGGACAGGGCCGGCAGACCCAGTACTTC. V gene TRBV19 combines with J gene TRBJ2-5; 9 nucleotides align to TRBD1. The V gene end was trimmed by 1 base and the J gene end by 6 bases; junction bases not matched to a gene: 6. The germline CDR1 and CDR2 sequences are LNHDA and SQIVND (reference sequence). The CDR3 is 15 residues long.

The V and J genes are TRBV12-5 and TRBJ2-3; 11 bases line up with TRBD2. The germline V gene encodes CDR1 LGHNT and CDR2 FRNRAP. The CDR3 length is 16 residues. V lost 6 bases and J lost 1; bases outside the gene matches: 6. This chain's CDR3 is CASGPTSGKGTDTQYF. The CDR3 DNA sequence: TGTGCTAGTGGCCCGACTAGCGGGAAGGGCACAGATACGCAGTATTTT.

This sequence joins TRBV2 and TRBJ1-2; TRBD1 aligns across 8 bases. Looked up from germline, CDR1 is SNHLY and CDR2 is FYNNEI. The CDR3 totals 15 residues. V was pared by 5 bases and J by 4 bases, with 9 bases of the junction left unmatched. CDR3 residues: CASSWYGTGGYGYTF. DNA of the CDR3: TGTGCCAGCAGTTGGTACGGAACAGGGGGCTATGGCTACACCTTC.

This clone has only one observation. The chain uses TRBV11-3 and TRBJ2-3; 7 bases match TRBD2. Germline trimming cut 1 base from V and 6 bases from J; bases unmatched to any gene: 1. The CDR3 length is 13 residues. Looked up from germline, CDR1 is SGHNT and CDR2 is YENEEA. CDR3 protein: CASSLAAGDTQYF. For the CDR3, the DNA is TGTGCCAGCAGCTTAGCAGCGGGGGATACGCAGTATTTT. The full variable domain, its missing parts supplied by reference TRBV11-3 and TRBJ2-3, is EAGVVQSPRYKIIEKKQPVAFWCNPISGHNTLYWYLQNLGQGPELLIRYENEEAVDDSQLPKDRFSAERLKGVDSTLKIQPAELGDSAVYLCASSLAAGDTQYFGPGTRLTVL.

The genes are TRBV20-1 and TRBJ1-1; 9 bases are shared with TRBD1. The V gene end was trimmed by 3 bases and the J gene end by 4 bases; junction bases not matched to a gene: 15. This CDR3 is 17 amino acids long. Per the germline V gene, CDR1 is DFQATT and CDR2 is SNEGSKA (reference sequence). The CDR3 DNA follows: TGCAGTGCTAGTTCCCTCTTACAGGGGGCGCTTAGCACTGAAGCTTTCTTT. Protein: CSASSLLQGALSTEAFF.

The chain links TRBV29-1 to TRBJ1-5, with 9 bases aligning to TRBD1. Germline assignment: CDR1 SQVTM and CDR2 ANQGSEA. The J segment lost 4 bases and the V segment lost 5 bases, leaving 3 bases of the junction unmatched. The CDR3 is made up of 13 amino acids. As DNA, the CDR3 is TGCAGCGTTAAACAGGGGGCGAATCAGCCCCAGCATTTT. Its protein product is CSVKQGANQPQHF.

This clone was found a few times. The chain is built from TRBV28 and TRBJ1-5; D is uncertain. The CDR3 covers 14 residues. Per germline, CDR1 MDHEN and CDR2 SYDVKM. V shed 5 bases and J shed 5 bases, with 13 bases lying between them. The CDR3 coding sequence is TGTGCCAGCAGTGGGAGGGCGGGGTATCAGCCCCAGCATTTT. This gives the protein CASSGRAGYQPQHF.

The chain joins TRBV28 to TRBJ1-6; TRBD1 aligns across 7 bases. V gave up 8 bases and J gave up 7 bases; unmatched junction bases: 8. Germline lookup yields CDR1 MDHEN and CDR2 SYDVKM. The CDR3 has 14 residues. The CDR3 sequence: CASVTPGQNSPLHF. CDR3 DNA: TGTGCCAGCGTAACGCCGGGACAGAATTCACCCCTCCACTTT.

The chain has TRBV29-1 and TRBJ1-4; 7 nucleotides match TRBD1. This CDR3 contains 11 residues. In germline, CDR1 is SQVTM, CDR2 ANQGSEA. The junction had 6 bases not matched to a gene; V was cut back by 1 base and J by 16 bases. The CDR3: CSVEVGDSEFF. In DNA form, the CDR3 reads TGCAGCGTTGAAGTTGGGGACAGTGAGTTTTTT.

V usage is TRBV6-5 and J usage is TRBJ1-2; TRBD1 matches 7 bases. V dropped 7 bases and J dropped 4; count of bases not matched to a gene: 9. CDR3 length equals 14 residues. The germline V gene encodes CDR1 MNHEY and CDR2 SVGAGI. CDR3 loop: CASIGDSFLYGYTF. CDR3 in DNA: TGTGCCAGCATCGGGGACAGTTTTCTCTATGGCTACACCTTC.

This clone was found a few times. This chain uses TRBV3-1 (or the pseudogene TRBV3-2) with TRBJ1-5; D is undetermined. Germline V lookup: CDR1 LGHDT, CDR2 YNNKEL (reference sequence). Trimming left V 0 bases short and J 4 bases short, with 10 bases between. The length of the CDR3 is 15 residues. In DNA, the CDR3 is TGTGCCAGCAGCCAAGATCTGGCAGCGAATCAGCCCCAGCATTTT. Translating gives CASSQDLAANQPQHF.

This clone was seen just once. The V gene is TRBV18, the J gene TRBJ2-7; 9 bases line up with TRBD1. Germline V gene sequence: CDR1 KGHSH, CDR2 LQKENI. The CDR3 loop spans 13 amino acids. V dropped 3 bases and J dropped 6; count of bases not matched to a gene: 3. CDR3 nucleotide sequence: TGTGCCAGCTCACCGGGGACAGGGAGCGAGCAGTACTTC. Protein sequence: CASSPGTGSEQYF.

This sequence joins TRBV11-3 and TRBJ1-2; D is ambiguous. The CDR3 is 16 amino acids. The V gene's germline CDR1 is SGHNT and CDR2 YENEEA. The V end lost 2 bases, the J end lost 4 bases, and 17 bases lay between the germline ends. Here the CDR3 reads CASSLSLTSPSYGYTF. CDR3 bases: TGTGCCAGCAGCTTATCTTTGACAAGTCCCAGCTATGGCTACACCTTC.

This sequence joins TRBV7-8 and TRBJ1-2; D not certain. V was pared by 5 bases and J by 7 bases, with 11 bases between. The CDR3 sequence is 12 residues long. Germline CDR1 is SGHVS and CDR2 is FQNEAQ. The CDR3 nucleotides are TGTGCCAGCAGCCTGGCCGAGGCTGGCTACACCTTC. Translating gives CASSLAEAGYTF.

V gene TRBV5-1 combines with J gene TRBJ1-5; possible D gene TRBD1, 5 bases. Germline V gives CDR1 SGHRS, CDR2 YFSETQ. This CDR3 is built from 13 residues. The V end was cut by 4 bases, the J end by 7 bases, with 12 bases between. Written as DNA, the CDR3 is TGCGCCAGCAGCGCTGACAGTGGCCAGCCCCAGCATTTT. Residues: CASSADSGQPQHF.

This clone was seen just once. The chain uses TRBV29-1 and TRBJ2-2; TRBD2 agrees at 14 bases. The CDR3 is made up of 19 amino acids. Trimming removed 7 bases from V and 0 bases from J; junction bases left unmatched: 13. Per germline, CDR1 SQVTM and CDR2 ANQGSEA. CDR3 sequence reads: CSAYTRTSGGLTNTGELFF. Written as DNA, the CDR3 is TGCAGCGCTTATACAAGGACTAGCGGGGGGCTCACGAACACCGGGGAGCTGTTTTTT.

The gene calls are TRBV19 and TRBJ2-7, with 8 bases fitting TRBD2. V dropped 10 bases and J dropped 0; count of bases not matched to a gene: 17. Germline V gene sequence: CDR1 LNHDA, CDR2 SQIVND (reference sequence). The CDR3 has 17 amino acids. The CDR3 DNA follows: TGTGCCATCCCCCCGGACCTACTAGCGGATTTCTCCTACGAGCAGTACTTC. This gives the protein CAIPPDLLADFSYEQYF.

V and J are TRBV11-2 and TRBJ2-5; 13 nucleotides line up with TRBD2. The CDR3 loop spans 14 amino acids. Germline CDR1 reads SGHAT; CDR2 reads FQNNGV. V lost 6 bases to trimming and J lost 9 bases; unmatched junction nucleotides: 7. CDR3 protein: CASRTLAGGRAQYF. The CDR3 DNA reads TGTGCCAGCAGAACACTAGCGGGGGGGCGGGCCCAGTACTTC. Full variable domain (outside the CDR3, taken from reference TRBV11-2 and TRBJ2-5): EAGVAQSPRYKIIEKRQSVAFWCNPISGHATLYWYQQILGQGPKLLIQFQNNGVVDDSQLPKDRFSAERLKGVDSTLKIQPAKLEDSAVYLCASRTLAGGRAQYFGPGTRLLVL.

The J gene is TRBJ2-1, the V gene TRBV7-6, with 10 bases lining up with TRBD2. There are 19 residues in the CDR3. J lost 0 bases, V lost 4 bases, and 12 bases had no gene match. Germline V gives CDR1 SGHVS, CDR2 FNYEAQ. The DNA for the CDR3 is TGTGCCAGCAGCTCCATCCGGACTAGCGGAACTTACTCCTACAATGAGCAGTTCTTC. This translates into CASSSIRTSGTYSYNEQFF.

The chain uses TRBV7-6 and TRBJ2-1, with 15 bases lining up with TRBD2. The germline gives CDR1 SGHVS, CDR2 FNYEAQ. Unmatched junction bases numbered 9, after V lost 5 bases and J lost 10 bases. The CDR3 contains 16 residues. The CDR3 DNA reads as TGTGCCAGCAGCCGAACCGGGACTAGCGGGGGGATAGAGCAGTTCTTC. It translates to CASSRTGTSGGIEQFF.

The chain carries TRBV7-9 and TRBJ2-7; the D gene is possibly TRBD2 (5 bases). Germline CDR1 SEHNR, CDR2 FQNEAQ (reference sequence). The CDR3 totals 15 residues. V dropped 5 bases and J dropped 2 bases, with 16 bases sitting between them. The CDR3 loop is CASSEGGFRTYEQYF. CDR3 DNA: TGTGCCAGCAGCGAAGGAGGTTTCAGGACCTACGAGCAGTACTTC.

The V and J genes are TRBV11-3 and TRBJ2-5; 8 bases agree with TRBD1. V trimming: 4 bases; J trimming: 6 bases; junction bases outside the gene matches: 7. The germline CDR1 and CDR2 sequences are SGHNT and YENEEA. The CDR3 is 14 residues long. CDR3 in amino acids: CASSSRTGMQTQYF. Here the CDR3 DNA reads TGTGCCAGCAGCTCCCGGACAGGGATGCAGACCCAGTACTTC.

This clone has only one observation. The chain has TRBV25-1 and TRBJ2-7, with 9 nucleotides matching TRBD1. CDR1 MGHDK and CDR2 SYGVNS come from the germline V gene. This CDR3 region has 14 residues. Trimming removed 5 bases from V and 5 bases from J; junction bases left unmatched: 7. The CDR3 nucleotides read TGTGCCAGCAGTCTACAGGGGGCCATGAACGAGCAGTACTTC. Its translation is CASSLQGAMNEQYF.